A selection of T cell receptor beta chains follows, all from one sample in a study of molecular identifiers for immune sequencing clone quantification. In TCRdb, the PCR reads were re-called with MiXCR into one record per CDR3 protein. The sample records under 600,000 distinct CDR3 sequences, around 21% being singletons. Sequenced sample: naive CD8+ T cells from blood, with Jurkat cell RNA spiked in. The receptors stem from a human donor in good health. Some libraries in this study had Jurkat cell RNA spiked in. Both conserved end residues are part of each CDR3. The order of the fields is J gene, clone size, CDR3 length, D gene, V gene, CDR3 DNA, CDR3 protein. The D gene is left open where the match is weak. Some rows have no size entry. The others give once, few or many, or a class for an expanded clone.

>TRBJ2-7|NA|13|NA|TRBV20-1
TGCAGTGCTAGCAGGGGGGCCTCCTACGAGCAGTACTTC
CSASRGASYEQYF
>TRBJ1-5|NA|17|NA|TRBV28
TGTGCCAGCAGTTCTCCCCCGAAGCTCGATAGCAATCAGCCCCAGCATTTT
CASSSPPKLDSNQPQHF
>TRBJ2-5|NA|16|TRBD2|TRBV5-3
TGTGTCAGCAGCTTGGCTAGCGGGGGGGCAGAAGAGACCCAGTACTTC
CVSSLASGGAEETQYF
>TRBJ2-6|many|16|TRBD1|TRBV19
TGTGCCAGTAGGGACAGGGCGGTCATCGGGGCCAACGTCCTGACTTTC
CASRDRAVIGANVLTF
>TRBJ2-3|many|16|NA|TRBV19
TGTGCCAGTAGTATTGTCGGGCCTAGCCGTGCGGATACGCAGTATTTT
CASSIVGPSRADTQYF
>TRBJ2-5|many|18|TRBD2|TRBV11-2
TGTGCCAGCAGCTCGGGACTAGCGGGGGCCGCGTACCAAGAGACCCAGTACTTC
CASSSGLAGAAYQETQYF
>TRBJ2-1|NA|17|NA|TRBV4-1
TGCGCCAGCAGCCAGAACGGCGGGGGCTCCCCCTACAATGAGCAGTTCTTC
CASSQNGGGSPYNEQFF
>TRBJ2-7|few|15|NA|TRBV11-2
TGTGCCAGCAGCTTAGGTGCTCCGGGGGTCTACGAGCAGTACTTC
CASSLGAPGVYEQYF
>TRBJ2-5|NA|14|NA|TRBV6-5
TGTGCCAGCAGTGTCGGAAGCATCGGGGAGACCCAGTACTTC
CASSVGSIGETQYF
>TRBJ2-1|NA|14|NA|TRBV19
TGTGCCAGTAGTACCGAGACAGAATACAATGAGCAGTTCTTC
CASSTETEYNEQFF
>TRBJ1-1|NA|15|NA|TRBV3-1
TGTGCCAGCAGCCAAGAAAGACAGGCCTTCACTGAAGCTTTCTTT
CASSQERQAFTEAFF
>TRBJ2-3|many|14|NA|TRBV19
TGTGCCAGTAGTATGGGCGGCCATTTAGATACGCAGTATTTT
CASSMGGHLDTQYF
>TRBJ2-1|few|16|TRBD2|TRBV7-9
TGTGCCAGCAGCTCCCCCACTCCGGGACTAGCAAATGAGCAGTTCTTC
CASSSPTPGLANEQFF
>TRBJ1-5|NA|13|TRBD1|TRBV19
TGTGCCAGCCAGGGGGGCTTGAATCAGCCCCAGCATTTT
CASQGGLNQPQHF
>TRBJ2-7|many|15|TRBD2|TRBV28
TGTGCCAGCAGTTTTTCGTTAGCGGGAGGATACGAGCAGTACTTC
CASSFSLAGGYEQYF
>TRBJ1-4|few|15|NA|TRBV19
TGTGCCAGTAGTATTGGGCCTGCAACTAATGAAAAACTGTTTTTT
CASSIGPATNEKLFF
>TRBJ2-7|many|14|NA|TRBV20-1
TGCAGTGCTAGAGATTTAGGGCGCTCCTACGAGCAGTACTTC
CSARDLGRSYEQYF
>TRBJ2-7|few|12|NA|TRBV7-9
TGTGCCAGCAGCTCGGACGACTACGAGCAGTACTTC
CASSSDDYEQYF
>TRBJ2-5|many|15|TRBD2|TRBV13
TGTGCCAGCAGCCCGGGACTAGCGGGGGCTGAGACCCAGTACTTC
CASSPGLAGAETQYF
>TRBJ2-3|NA|17|TRBD2|TRBV30
TGTGCCTGGAGTATCCGGACTCGCGGGAGGAGGACAGATACGCAGTATTTT
CAWSIRTRGRRTDTQYF
>TRBJ1-4|many|11|NA|TRBV7-9
TGTGCCTACCGTTCGCGTGAAAAACTGTTTTTT
CAYRSREKLFF
>TRBJ2-7|few|16|NA|TRBV3-1
TGTGCCAGCAATCCCGGCGGGACCGCTAATTCCTACGAGCAGTACTTC
CASNPGGTANSYEQYF
>TRBJ1-5|NA|16|NA|TRBV7-2
TGTGCCAGCAGTCAGCAGGAACGGTATAGCAATCAGCCCCAGCATTTT
CASSQQERYSNQPQHF
>TRBJ1-6|NA|13|TRBD1|TRBV10-1
TGCGCCAGCGGTGGGACAGGGAATTCACCCCTCCACTTT
CASGGTGNSPLHF
>TRBJ1-1|many|13|NA|TRBV7-9
TGTGCCAGCAGCTCCGACATGAACACTGAAGCTTTCTTT
CASSSDMNTEAFF
>TRBJ2-4|NA|16|TRBD1|TRBV28
TGTGCCAGCAGTTTACCCCTGGACAGGGTGGTAAACATTCAGTACTTC
CASSLPLDRVVNIQYF
>TRBJ1-3|many|16|NA|TRBV12-3/TRBV12-4
TGTGCCAGCAGTTCCCGGGACCTCGAACCTGGAAACACCATATATTTT
CASSSRDLEPGNTIYF
>TRBJ2-7|NA|15|NA|TRBV3-1
TGTGCCAGCAGCCAAGATTGGGGTGGGGCCTACGAGCAGTACTTC
CASSQDWGGAYEQYF
>TRBJ2-3|many|12|NA|TRBV7-9
TGTGCCAGCAGCTCGATAATAGATACGCAGTATTTT
CASSSIIDTQYF
>TRBJ2-7|NA|11|NA|TRBV20-1
TGCAGTGCTGCTCATTCCCCGGAGCAGTACTTC
CSAAHSPEQYF
>TRBJ1-2|NA|13|NA|TRBV6-6
TGTGCCAGCAATGATGCCACCACGTATGGCTACACCTTC
CASNDATTYGYTF
>TRBJ2-7|many|13|TRBD1|TRBV6-6
TGTGCCAGCAGTTCAGGGGGCTTGTACGAGCAGTACTTC
CASSSGGLYEQYF
>TRBJ2-7|many|12|NA|TRBV30
TGTGCCTGGAGGACCCCCTCCTACGAGCAGTACTTC
CAWRTPSYEQYF
>TRBJ2-1|few|15|NA|TRBV11-2
TGTGCCAGCAGCTTAGTAAATAGCGGATACAATGAGCAGTTCTTC
CASSLVNSGYNEQFF
>TRBJ2-6|many|16|TRBD1|TRBV3-1
TGTGCCAGCAGCCAAGCGGACAGGTTTGGGGCCAACGTCCTGACTTTC
CASSQADRFGANVLTF
>TRBJ2-1|few|15|NA|TRBV24-1
TGTGCCACCAGTGACTGGTCAGGCCACGGCTATGAGCAGTTCTTC
CATSDWSGHGYEQFF
>TRBJ2-7|few|12|NA|TRBV30
TGTGCCTGGAGGGACAGTGACTACGAGCAGTACTTC
CAWRDSDYEQYF
>TRBJ2-3|few|14|NA|TRBV6-2/TRBV6-3
TGTGCCAGCAGTTATTGGACAATCACAGATACGCAGTATTTT
CASSYWTITDTQYF
>TRBJ2-3|NA|15|TRBD1|TRBV9
TGTGCCAGCAGCGCACTACCAGGGGGTTCAGATACGCAGTATTTT
CASSALPGGSDTQYF
>TRBJ2-1|few|16|TRBD2|TRBV27
TGTGCCAGCCTACCCCTCCCGGGAGGGCCCAACAATGAGCAGTTCTTC
CASLPLPGGPNNEQFF
>TRBJ1-5|NA|13|NA|TRBV4-3
TGCGCCAGCAGCCAAGTGGCTTTTCAGCCCCAGCATTTT
CASSQVAFQPQHF